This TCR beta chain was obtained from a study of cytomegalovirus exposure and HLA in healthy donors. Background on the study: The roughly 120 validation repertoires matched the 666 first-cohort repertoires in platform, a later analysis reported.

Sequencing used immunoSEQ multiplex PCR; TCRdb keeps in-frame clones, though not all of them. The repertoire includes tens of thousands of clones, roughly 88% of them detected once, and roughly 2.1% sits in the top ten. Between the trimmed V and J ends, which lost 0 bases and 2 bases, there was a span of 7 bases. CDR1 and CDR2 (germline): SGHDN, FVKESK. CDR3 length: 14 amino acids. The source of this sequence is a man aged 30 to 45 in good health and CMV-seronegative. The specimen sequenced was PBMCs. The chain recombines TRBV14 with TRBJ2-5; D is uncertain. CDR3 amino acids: CASSQDGIQETQYF. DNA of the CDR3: TGTGCCAGCAGCCAAGATGGCATTCAAGAGACCCAGTACTTC.